The 24 T cell receptor beta chains below were found in one sample sequenced in a study of T cell changes during pregnancy in multiple sclerosis. Assay used: immunoSEQ multiplex PCR; TCRdb lists only in-frame clones, some missing. The sample has about 77,000 clones, 70% to 90% seen once; the top ten hold approximately 1.9%. Specimen: peripheral blood, collected before pregnancy. Receptors originate from a female donor with multiple sclerosis, enrolled in a pregnancy study.

V and J are TRBV27 and TRBJ1-2; 7 positions agree with TRBD1. Germline V gives CDR1 MNHEY, CDR2 SMNVEV (reference sequence). This CDR3 contains 13 residues. V lost 8 bases, J lost 1 base, and 4 bases stayed unmatched. The CDR3 bases are TGTGCCAGCTGGGGACAGCTTAACTATGGCTACACCTTC. It encodes CASWGQLNYGYTF.

The gene calls are TRBV7-9 and TRBJ2-2; perhaps TRBD1 as D (5 bases). V lost 5 bases, J lost 4 bases, and 20 bases lay in between. CDR1 is SEHNR and CDR2 is FQNEAQ in the germline V gene (reference sequence). The CDR3 sequence is 17 residues long. CDR3 sequence: CASSPEPGNFGTGELFF. The CDR3 DNA is TGTGCCAGCAGCCCAGAACCAGGGAATTTCGGCACCGGGGAGCTGTTTTTT.

J is TRBJ2-7 and V is TRBV2, with a tentative D call TRBD1 (6 bases). V shed 8 bases and J shed 3 bases, with 17 bases lying between them. Germline V CDR1 and CDR2: SNHLY, FYNNEI. The CDR3 totals 14 residues. CDR3 nucleotide sequence: TGTGCCAGCTCTCCCGGAACCAGGGGCTACGAGCAGTACTTC. Protein product: CASSPGTRGYEQYF.

J is TRBJ2-7 and V is TRBV7-2, with 7 nucleotides matching TRBD1. Germline CDR1 and CDR2: SGHTA and FQGNSA. The V segment lost 5 bases and the J segment 3 bases; nucleotides outside the gene matches: 10. The CDR3 consists of 15 residues. CDR3 nucleotide sequence: TGTGCCAGCAGCCTCAATCCGACAGGGCTCTACGAGCAGTACTTC. Its translation is CASSLNPTGLYEQYF.

The gene calls are TRBV7-3 and TRBJ2-3; possible D gene TRBD1, 6 bases. Germline V gene data show CDR1 as SGHTA and CDR2 as FQGTGA. The CDR3 runs 16 residues. Trimming shortened V by 0 bases and J by 3 bases, and 13 bases separated the two germline ends. CDR3 sequence (DNA): TGTGCCAGCAGCTTAACGGGGTGGGGGACAACAGATACGCAGTATTTT. This gives the protein CASSLTGWGTTDTQYF.

This chain links TRBV30 with TRBJ2-7, with a tentative D call TRBD1 (6 bases). Germline V gene lookup returns CDR1 GTSNPN and CDR2 SVGIG (reference sequence). This CDR3 contains 10 residues. The DNA for the CDR3 is TGTGTGAGGGGGAGTCACGAGCAGTACTTC. It encodes CVRGSHEQYF.

V is TRBV5-4 and J is TRBJ1-5; perhaps TRBD1 as D (6 bases). The CDR3 runs to 13 residues. Trimming left V 4 bases short and J 4 bases short, with 9 bases between. The germline V gene encodes CDR1 SGHNT and CDR2 YYREEE (reference sequence). The CDR3 protein is CASSPDRNQPQHF. The CDR3 coding sequence is TGTGCCAGCAGCCCGGACAGAAATCAGCCCCAGCATTTT. The full variable domain, rest sourced from reference TRBV5-4 and TRBJ1-5, is ETGVTQSPTHLIKTRGQQVTLRCSSQSGHNTVSWYQQALGQGPQFIFQYYREEENGRGNFPPRFSGLQFPNYSSELNVNALELDDSALYLCASSPDRNQPQHFGDGTRLSIL.

This chain links TRBV9 with TRBJ2-1; tentatively, D is TRBD2 (5 bases). In germline, CDR1 is SGDLS, CDR2 YYNGEE. V was cut by 3 bases and J by 0 bases, with 10 bases left in between. This CDR3 spans 15 amino acids. CDR3 sequence reads: CASSARVSSYNEQFF. The CDR3 DNA reads as TGTGCCAGCAGCGCGAGGGTCAGCTCCTACAATGAGCAGTTCTTC.

This clone showed up just a few times. The sample carries other DNA sequences with the same CDR3. J is TRBJ2-5 and V is TRBV5-1, with D perhaps TRBD2 (5 bases). Trimming took off 0 bases at V and 4 bases at J, with 7 bases between the two ends. This CDR3 has 13 residues. From germline, CDR1 is SGHRS and CDR2 YFSETQ. CDR3 sequence: CASSLEGGETQYF. CDR3 nucleotide sequence: TGCGCCAGCAGCTTGGAAGGAGGAGAGACCCAGTACTTC.

This sequence joins TRBV2 and TRBJ1-6; maybe TRBD1 (6 bases). In germline, CDR1 is SNHLY, CDR2 FYNNEI. With 6 bases removed from V and 0 bases from J, the gap between germline ends came to 12 bases. The CDR3 consists of 16 residues. CDR3 DNA: TGTGCCAGCAGACCCGGGACAAGCTCCTATAATTCACCCCTCCACTTT. Protein product: CASRPGTSSYNSPLHF.

This clone was counted once. The J gene is TRBJ2-7, the V gene TRBV10-3; D possibly corresponds to TRBD1 (6 bases). Per germline, CDR1 ENHRY and CDR2 SYGVKD. The CDR3 spans 13 residues. V gave up 9 bases and J gave up 7 bases, with 19 bases separating them. CDR3 sequence reads: CAMSLDRTREQYF. The CDR3 DNA reads TGTGCCATGAGCCTGGACAGAACGCGGGAGCAGTACTTC.

The V call is TRBV7-9, the J call TRBJ1-1, with D unresolved. V lost 5 bases, J lost 10 bases, and 14 bases lay in between. In germline, CDR1 is SEHNR, CDR2 FQNEAQ (reference sequence). The CDR3 length is 12 residues. The CDR3 coding sequence is TGTGCCAGCAGCCCTCAGGCGGAGGCAGCTTTCTTT. This translates into CASSPQAEAAFF.

The chain is built from TRBV10-1 and TRBJ1-1; TRBD1 matches 11 bases. Germline values: CDR1 WNHNN, CDR2 SYGVQD (reference sequence). CDR3 size: 15 residues. V dropped 4 bases and J dropped 5; count of bases not matched to a gene: 6. The CDR3 nucleotides are TGCGCCAGCAGTGGACCGGGACAGGGGGGAACTGAAGCTTTCTTT. It encodes CASSGPGQGGTEAFF.

The chain has TRBV30 and TRBJ1-1; TRBD1 agrees at 7 bases. The CDR3 is 16 residues long. J was trimmed by 2 bases and V by 4 bases; bases with no gene match: 13. Germline CDR1 and CDR2: GTSNPN and SVGIG (reference sequence). The CDR3 sequence is CAWTPGTAEINTEAFF. CDR3 DNA: TGTGCCTGGACCCCCGGGACAGCAGAAATAAACACTGAAGCTTTCTTT. The full variable domain, with the rest looked up from reference TRBV30 and TRBJ1-1, is SQTIHQWPATLVQPVGSPLSLECTVEGTSNPNLYWYRQAAGRGLQLLFYSVGIGQISSEVPQNLSASRPQDRQFILSSKKLLLSDSGFYLCAWTPGTAEINTEAFFGQGTRLTVV.

The chain links TRBV19 to TRBJ2-2; 7 nucleotides line up with TRBD2. CDR1 and CDR2 (germline): LNHDA, SQIVND (reference sequence). The V segment lost 3 bases and the J segment 3 bases; nucleotides outside the gene matches: 7. The CDR3 sequence is 16 residues long. The CDR3 coding sequence is TGTGCCAGTAGTATCGGGAGGCTAGCGTACACCGGGGAGCTGTTTTTT. Its protein product is CASSIGRLAYTGELFF.

This clone was counted at least ten times. The V call is TRBV5-4, the J call TRBJ1-2; no definite D call. Trimming took 4 bases from V and 2 from J, leaving 15 bases between them. This CDR3 comprises 15 residues. CDR1 SGHNT and CDR2 YYREEE come from the germline V gene (reference sequence). The CDR3 spells CASSLTSSLNYGYTF. CDR3 DNA: TGTGCCAGCAGCCTGACAAGCTCATTAAACTATGGCTACACCTTC.

The rearrangement uses TRBV7-2 and TRBJ2-7, with a possible D match to TRBD2 (5 bases). This CDR3 has 13 residues. Trimming took off 5 bases at V and 7 bases at J, with 15 bases between the two ends. Germline-derived CDR1 and CDR2 are SGHTA and FQGNSA. CDR3 sequence (DNA): TGTGCCAGCAGCCCGGGGTGGGTGGGAGAGCAGTACTTC. Its translation is CASSPGWVGEQYF.

The chain is built from TRBV2 and TRBJ2-3; 15 bases line up with TRBD2. Germline CDR1 SNHLY, CDR2 FYNNEI. V shed 7 bases and J 0 bases; nucleotides not matched to a gene: 14. This CDR3 is 20 amino acids long. The CDR3 reads CASNWDRLGLAGGSTDTQYF. In nucleotides, the CDR3 is TGTGCCAGCAATTGGGACAGACTGGGACTAGCGGGGGGCAGCACAGATACGCAGTATTTT. The variable domain in full, completed from reference TRBV2 and TRBJ2-3, reads EPEVTQTPSHQVTQMGQEVILRCVPISNHLYFYWYRQILGQKVEFLVSFYNNEISEKSEIFDDQFSVERPDGSNFTLKIRSTKLEDSAMYFCASNWDRLGLAGGSTDTQYFGPGTRLTVL.

The chain joins TRBV6-5 to TRBJ2-1, with 13 nucleotides matching TRBD2. Germline loops: CDR1 MNHEY, CDR2 SVGAGI. This CDR3 contains 16 residues. V was clipped by 4 bases and J by 4 bases; unmatched bases: 4. CDR3 DNA sequence: TGTGCCAGCAGTTCCGGGACTAGCGGGGTATACAATGAGCAGTTCTTC. This sequence encodes CASSSGTSGVYNEQFF.

This clone was counted between two and nine times. The chain is built from TRBV30 and TRBJ1-1, with D unresolved. This CDR3 is 15 amino acids long. Germline V gene sequence: CDR1 GTSNPN, CDR2 SVGIG (reference sequence). V was pared by 0 bases and J by 4 bases, with 15 bases between. The CDR3 spells CAWSVLRDSGTEAFF. The CDR3 nucleotides are TGTGCCTGGAGTGTACTAAGAGACTCGGGCACTGAAGCTTTCTTT. Full variable domain (rest looked up from reference TRBV30 and TRBJ1-1): SQTIHQWPATLVQPVGSPLSLECTVEGTSNPNLYWYRQAAGRGLQLLFYSVGIGQISSEVPQNLSASRPQDRQFILSSKKLLLSDSGFYLCAWSVLRDSGTEAFFGQGTRLTVV.

The J gene is TRBJ1-2, the V gene TRBV7-9; the D is unclear. Germline CDR1 is SEHNR and CDR2 is FQNEAQ (reference sequence). The length of the CDR3 is 16 residues. The ends were cut back, 5 bases at V and 4 bases at J, with 20 bases in the middle. The CDR3 DNA reads TGTGCCAGCAGCCAGAGGTCCGGATTCACGAGCTATGGCTACACCTTC. Translated, it gives CASSQRSGFTSYGYTF.

The chain recombines TRBV7-3 with TRBJ2-1; 7 positions match TRBD1. Germline CDR1 is SGHTA and CDR2 is FQGTGA. This CDR3 contains 13 residues. V gave up 4 bases and J gave up 9 bases; unmatched junction bases: 6. In nucleotides, the CDR3 is TGTGCCAGCAGCTCCAGACAGGGTTCTGAGCAGTTCTTC. Amino acid sequence: CASSSRQGSEQFF.

This chain links TRBV9 with TRBJ1-6, with a tentative D call TRBD1 (6 bases). This CDR3 region has 20 residues. V lost 0 bases to trimming and J lost 5 bases, with 24 bases between them. Germline values: CDR1 SGDLS, CDR2 YYNGEE. The DNA for the CDR3 is TGTGCCAGCAGCGTAGTACCCTCGGGACATTCGACAATAGATAATTCACCCCTCCACTTT. It yields the protein CASSVVPSGHSTIDNSPLHF.

The chain is built from TRBV5-4 and TRBJ1-4, with 9 positions matching TRBD1. Germline CDR1 SGHNT, CDR2 YYREEE (reference sequence). CDR3 length equals 16 residues. V shed 0 bases, J shed 0 bases, and the junction held 0 bases outside the gene matches. The CDR3 bases are TGTGCCAGCAGCTTGGGACAGGGGGCAACTAATGAAAAACTGTTTTTT. Translated: CASSLGQGATNEKLFF. Full variable domain (outside the CDR3, taken from reference TRBV5-4 and TRBJ1-4): ETGVTQSPTHLIKTRGQQVTLRCSSQSGHNTVSWYQQALGQGPQFIFQYYREEENGRGNFPPRFSGLQFPNYSSELNVNALELDDSALYLCASSLGQGATNEKLFFGSGTQLSVL.